Listed below are T cell receptor beta chains from one sample, sequenced in a study of vaccination and CD4 T cells after COVID-19. TCRdb redid the calling of the PCR reads with MiXCR, one entry per CDR3 protein. The repertoire includes roughly 25,000 distinct CDR3 sequences, 45% to 65% of them detected once, and around 2.7% sits in the top ten. These TCRs are of unknown antigen specificity. The sample consisted of CD4+ T cells from blood, cultured in vitro. The receptor source for this set is a human donor who had recovered from COVID-19. The CDR3 runs from the conserved cysteine through the conserved F or W. A D gene is named only where the DNA matches it firmly. Rows may omit the clone size; those that give it use once, few, many or a size class.

v_call,d_call,clone_size,j_call,cdr3_nt,cdr3_aa
TRBV2,-,few,TRBJ1-5,TGTGCCAGCAGACGGGGGACCAGCGATCAGCCCCAGCATTTT,CASRRGTSDQPQHF
TRBV7-3,-,-,TRBJ2-2,TGTGCCAGCAGCTCCGACGCCGGGGAGCTGTTTTTT,CASSSDAGELFF
TRBV5-1,-,-,TRBJ2-7,TGCGCCAGCACCGGGACTCCAGGAATTGAGGAGCAGTACTTC,CASTGTPGIEEQYF
TRBV20-1,-,few,TRBJ1-6,TGCAGTGCTAGTACGGGGGGCGCGGGTTCACCCCTCCACTTT,CSASTGGAGSPLHF
TRBV20-1,TRBD1,few,TRBJ1-2,TGCAGTGCAAAGACCGGGACAGGGGCTTATGGCTACACCTTC,CSAKTGTGAYGYTF
TRBV15,-,-,TRBJ2-1,TGTGCCACCAGCAGAGATCCGCCCAGTTACAATGAGCAGTTCTTC,CATSRDPPSYNEQFF
TRBV7-6,-,few,TRBJ1-2,TGTGCCAGCAGCCCAACCTTACGGGGTAGCTACACCTTC,CASSPTLRGSYTF
TRBV6-1,TRBD2,-,TRBJ2-7,TGTGCCAGCAGCCGGGGAGGGTTCTCCTACGAGCAGTACTTC,CASSRGGFSYEQYF
TRBV2,-,-,TRBJ1-2,TGTGCCAGCAGAGCGCAGGGGTCGTCCTATGGCTACACCTTC,CASRAQGSSYGYTF
TRBV24-1,-,-,TRBJ2-5,TGTGCCACCAGTGGTCAGAAAGAAGAGACCCAGTACTTC,CATSGQKEETQYF
TRBV11-2,-,-,TRBJ2-6,TGTGCCAGCAGCAAAACTCCGAGCTCTGGGGCCAACGTCCTGACTTTC,CASSKTPSSGANVLTF
TRBV7-2,-,-,TRBJ1-3,TGTGCCAGCAGCTTGGATGGGTCCAACACTGGAAACACCATATATTTT,CASSLDGSNTGNTIYF
TRBV7-9,-,-,TRBJ1-2,TGTGCCAGCAGCTTAGGGGCAAACTCCTATGGCTACACCTTC,CASSLGANSYGYTF
TRBV7-2,-,-,TRBJ1-1,TGTGCCAGCAGCTTAACGACTGAAGCTTTCTTT,CASSLTTEAFF
TRBV25-1,-,few,TRBJ1-1,TGTGCCAGCAGTGAATATGGGACTGAAGCTTTCTTT,CASSEYGTEAFF
TRBV30,-,-,TRBJ1-3,TGTGCCTGGAGAGTGTGGGTTGGAAACACCATATATTTT,CAWRVWVGNTIYF
TRBV27,TRBD1,few,TRBJ2-7,TGTGCCAGCAGGATGGCAGGGGGCTCTGGGTACGAGCAGTACTTC,CASRMAGGSGYEQYF
TRBV7-2,-,-,TRBJ2-6,TGTGCCAGCAGCTTGAATTTCAGGGCTGGGGCCAACGTCCTGACTTTC,CASSLNFRAGANVLTF
TRBV6-1,-,-,TRBJ2-3,TGTGCCAGCAGGACCGAGAAGACAGGTCGCACAGATACGCAGTATTTT,CASRTEKTGRTDTQYF
TRBV11-2,-,-,TRBJ2-5,TGTGCCAGCAGCTTAGGTATATGGAACAGGGTAGAGACCCAGTACTTC,CASSLGIWNRVETQYF
TRBV6-1,TRBD1,-,TRBJ1-2,TGTGCCAGCGGAGGGGACAGGGGTCTCTATGGCTACACCTTC,CASGGDRGLYGYTF
TRBV7-3,-,-,TRBJ2-2,TGTGCCAGCAGCTTAACCCGAACCGGGGAGCTGTTTTTT,CASSLTRTGELFF
TRBV6-1,TRBD1,few,TRBJ1-5,TGTGCCAGCAGAAGACAGGGGCTTCAGCCCCAGCATTTT,CASRRQGLQPQHF
TRBV7-2,TRBD2,-,TRBJ2-5,TGTGCCAGCAGTCCCCGGGGGACTACCCAAGAGACCCAGTACTTC,CASSPRGTTQETQYF
TRBV6-5,-,few,TRBJ1-2,TGTGCCAGCAGTTACCCCTCAGGACTTACAACCTTC,CASSYPSGLTTF
TRBV19,-,-,TRBJ2-7,TGTGCCAGTAGTATACCTCACAGGACCGTCGCCTACGAGCAGTACTTC,CASSIPHRTVAYEQYF
TRBV15,TRBD1,-,TRBJ1-2,TGTGCCACCAGCAGCGGTGGACAGGTCTATGGCTACACCTTC,CATSSGGQVYGYTF
TRBV11-1,-,few,TRBJ1-1,TGTGCCAGCAGCATTGGGGGGGCCGTGAACACTGAAGCTTTCTTT,CASSIGGAVNTEAFF